These 13 T cell receptor beta chains share one sample of origin, sequenced in a study of shared T cell receptors in the human thymus. The table came from immunoSEQ multiplex PCR; TCRdb's copy has only in-frame clones and leaves some out. The sample has some 660,000 clones; roughly 86% are singletons. These data are also associated with another study on human thymus T cells.

Sequenced material: thymocytes. These receptors were taken from a boy in the first two years of life with a congenital heart defect.

The V and J genes are TRBV19 and TRBJ2-4; D not certain. The germline CDR1 and CDR2 sequences are LNHDA and SQIVND (reference sequence). CDR3 length: 13 residues. V gave up 7 bases and J gave up 6 bases, with 13 bases separating them. CDR3 sequence reads: CASTPPLGNIQYF. DNA of the CDR3: TGTGCCAGTACCCCCCCTCTAGGAAACATTCAGTACTTC.

The CDR3 region has the DNA TGTGCCAGCACCTTCGAGGGCTCTGGGGCCAACGTCCTGACTTTC. Amino acid sequence: CASTFEGSGANVLTF. This chain connects TRBV28 to TRBJ2-6, with D maybe TRBD2 (5 bases). V was cut by 7 bases and J by 0 bases, with 10 bases left in between. The length of the CDR3 is 15 residues. Germline loops: CDR1 MDHEN, CDR2 SYDVKM.

The chain carries TRBV5-1 and TRBJ2-1; 11 nucleotides line up with TRBD1. The V gene's germline CDR1 is SGHRS and CDR2 YFSETQ. V shed 9 bases and J 8 bases; nucleotides not matched to a gene: 16. The CDR3 totals 16 residues. The CDR3, as DNA: TGCGCCACTACTGGTACCGGGACAGGGGGAACACATGAGCAGTTCTTC. The encoded protein is CATTGTGTGGTHEQFF.

This chain uses TRBV7-2 with TRBJ2-7; 13 positions agree with TRBD2. The germline V gene encodes CDR1 SGHTA and CDR2 FQGNSA. With V trimmed by 5 bases and J by 2 bases, 6 bases remained unmatched. The CDR3 has 16 residues. CDR3 sequence reads: CASSPRLAGGAYEQYF. The CDR3 bases are TGTGCCAGCAGCCCTAGACTAGCGGGAGGAGCCTACGAGCAGTACTTC.

The gene calls are TRBV28 and TRBJ2-5, with 7 bases lining up with TRBD1. With V trimmed by 8 bases and J by 2 bases, 5 bases remained unmatched. This CDR3 comprises 13 residues. Germline assignment: CDR1 MDHEN and CDR2 SYDVKM. CDR3 sequence (DNA): TGTGCCAGCCTATGGGGACAGCAAGAGACCCAGTACTTC. Its protein is CASLWGQQETQYF.

This clone was seen only once. CDR3 nucleotides: TGTGCCAGCAGCTTAGAACTAGAACTCCAGTACTTC. Translation: CASSLELELQYF. The chain employs TRBV7-6 and TRBJ2-5; a weak D match, TRBD2 (5 bases). V gave up 1 base and J gave up 10 bases, with 10 bases separating them. The CDR3 spans 12 residues. Germline CDR1 and CDR2: SGHVS and FNYEAQ.

This chain uses TRBV7-2 with TRBJ1-4; no clear D gene. Trimming took 7 bases from V and 5 from J, leaving 14 bases between them. Germline CDR1 is SGHTA and CDR2 is FQGNSA. CDR3 length equals 14 residues. The CDR3 coding sequence is TGTGCCAGCACTCGCGGGCTTACAAATGAAAAACTGTTTTTT. Translating gives CASTRGLTNEKLFF.

The chain couples TRBV11-3 to TRBJ2-7; no clear D gene. The CDR3 has 13 amino acids. The germline V gene has CDR1 SGHNT and CDR2 YENEEA. The V end was cut by 0 bases, the J end by 5 bases, with 8 bases between. CDR3 sequence: CASSLDRIHEQYF. The CDR3 DNA is TGTGCCAGCAGCTTAGACAGGATCCACGAGCAGTACTTC. The variable domain in full, with the rest retrieved from reference TRBV11-3 and TRBJ2-7, is EAGVVQSPRYKIIEKKQPVAFWCNPISGHNTLYWYLQNLGQGPELLIRYENEEAVDDSQLPKDRFSAERLKGVDSTLKIQPAELGDSAVYLCASSLDRIHEQYFGPGTRLTVT.

The rearrangement links TRBV10-3 to TRBJ2-7; TRBD1 agrees at 9 bases. V was clipped by 7 bases and J by 7 bases; unmatched bases: 8. Germline V gene sequence: CDR1 ENHRY, CDR2 SYGVKD. The CDR3 spans 13 residues. The CDR3 reads CAIKLGTGREQYF. In DNA form, the CDR3 reads TGTGCCATCAAACTCGGGACAGGGCGTGAGCAGTACTTC.

V is TRBV29-1 and J is TRBJ1-2; D not certain. The V gene's germline CDR1 is SQVTM and CDR2 ANQGSEA. The CDR3 loop spans 11 amino acids. V was cut by 5 bases and J by 7 bases, with 11 bases left in between. CDR3 residues: CSVWRVGGYTF. CDR3 coding DNA: TGCAGCGTTTGGAGGGTTGGTGGCTACACCTTC.

The chain couples TRBV6-1 to TRBJ1-6, with 10 bases matching TRBD1. This CDR3 contains 17 residues. Germline V gene sequence: CDR1 MNHNS, CDR2 SASEGT. With V trimmed by 1 base and J by 7 bases, 7 bases remained unmatched. In DNA, the CDR3 is TGTGCCAGCAGTGAAGTCCCCCCGGGACAGGGGAATTCACCCCTCCACTTT. It encodes CASSEVPPGQGNSPLHF.

This chain uses TRBV5-6 with TRBJ2-5, with D unclear. The CDR3 consists of 11 residues. V gave up 2 bases and J gave up 3 bases, with 2 bases separating them. Germline loops: CDR1 SGHDT, CDR2 YYEEEE. CDR3 sequence: CASSFEETQYF. DNA for the CDR3: TGTGCCAGCAGCTTCGAAGAGACCCAGTACTTC.

The V gene is TRBV7-9, the J gene TRBJ1-2; 8 bases match TRBD1. Unmatched junction bases numbered 4, after V lost 5 bases and J lost 2 bases. The CDR3 totals 14 residues. Germline lookup yields CDR1 SEHNR and CDR2 FQNEAQ (reference sequence). The DNA for the CDR3 is TGTGCCAGCAGCCGACGACAGGGGAACTATGGCTACACCTTC. Encoded protein: CASSRRQGNYGYTF.